Sequencing of this TCR beta chain was carried out in a study of T cell changes during pregnancy in multiple sclerosis. Trimming pared 3 bases from V and 4 bases from J, leaving 12 bases between. This CDR3 has 14 amino acids. Per germline, CDR1 SGHAT and CDR2 FQNNGV. Generated by immunoSEQ multiplex PCR, the TCRdb table keeps only in-frame clones and is missing some. This table holds fewer than 55,000 clones, around 93% found once. This TCR was recovered from a female donor with multiple sclerosis, enrolled in a pregnancy study. Sequenced here: peripheral blood, sampled after pregnancy. The chain couples TRBV11-2 to TRBJ1-1, with unresolved D. The CDR3 region has the DNA TGTGCCAGCAGCTTCGATGGAGTCGGCACTGAAGCTTTCTTT. This translates into CASSFDGVGTEAFF.